This T cell receptor beta chain was recovered during a study of T cell responses to AZD1222 COVID-19 vaccine. The wider study: Recipients boosted at about 4 weeks or about 12 weeks are pooled. Study outcomes and limitations: Across spike, vaccine-associated CD4 TCRs were found, dominant at 160-218 and 743-854. Receipt of two AZD1222 doses was followed by a rise in Spike-specific TCR breadth and depth. The study sampled repertoires only after the peak T cell response.

Points on this clone: Its target is not known.

V lost 7 bases and J 4 bases, leaving 14 bases between the germline ends. Germline CDR1 MNHEY, CDR2 SVGEGT. This CDR3 comprises 13 residues. Assay used: immunoSEQ multiplex PCR; TCRdb lists only in-frame clones, some missing. The repertoire holds 75,000 to 100,000 clones, nearly 90% seen once, with over 7.5% in the top ten. The V and J genes are TRBV6-2 or TRBV6-3 and TRBJ2-7; possibly TRBD1 or TRBD2 for D (6 bases each). The sequence came from an adult in good health. The sample in question was peripheral blood, obtained on day 0 of AZD1222 vaccination. CDR3 DNA sequence: TGTGCCAGCAACCCCCTAGGGGGGTACGAGCAGTACTTC. Translated, it gives CASNPLGGYEQYF.